This is a list of T cell receptor beta chains from one sample in a study of TIL therapy for anti-PD-1-resistant metastatic lung cancer. Here immunoSEQ multiplex PCR was the method, and the copy in TCRdb shows in-frame clones only, minus some. This sample has about 12,000 clones, with approximately 80% found just once. The sequenced sample was blood, obtained at baseline. Receptor source: a person aged 25-79 years with non-small cell lung cancer. The CDR3 runs from the conserved cysteine through the conserved F or W. The D gene is left open where the match is weak. A row's size may be missing; if present it is once, few, many or a size class.

D gene | clone size | CDR3 length | J gene | V gene | CDR3 protein | CDR3 DNA
TRBD1 | - | 12 | TRBJ2-2 | TRBV2 | CALRGGHGELFF | TGTGCCCTCAGAGGGGGCCACGGGGAGCTGTTTTTT
- | - | 16 | TRBJ2-3 | TRBV7-2 | CASSLKVRVLADTQYF | TGTGCCAGCAGCTTAAAAGTGAGGGTCTTGGCAGATACGCAGTATTTT
- | few | 13 | TRBJ2-2 | TRBV18 | CASSPPVTGELFF | TGTGCCAGCTCACCCCCTGTTACCGGGGAGCTGTTTTTT
TRBD1 | - | 15 | TRBJ2-7 | TRBV5-8 | CASTPGDRGIYEQYF | TGTGCCAGCACCCCAGGCGACAGGGGGATTTACGAGCAGTACTTC
- | - | 14 | TRBJ2-1 | TRBV6-5 | CASSYFGPYNEQFF | TGTGCCAGCAGTTACTTCGGCCCCTACAATGAGCAGTTCTTC
TRBD1 | - | 13 | TRBJ2-7 | TRBV6-6 | CASSYDRGYEQYF | TGTGCCAGCAGTTATGACAGGGGCTACGAGCAGTACTTC
TRBD1 | - | 17 | TRBJ2-6 | TRBV4-3 | CASSLGQGAAGANVLTF | TGCGCCAGCAGCCTAGGACAGGGGGCGGCTGGGGCCAACGTCCTGACTTTC
- | - | 14 | TRBJ1-2 | TRBV27 | CASRLDGTNYGYTF | TGTGCCAGCAGGCTAGACGGGACTAACTATGGCTACACCTTC
TRBD1 | - | 15 | TRBJ1-1 | TRBV7-2 | CASSLGDRVRSEAFF | TGTGCCAGCAGCTTAGGAGACAGGGTTCGTTCTGAAGCTTTCTTT
TRBD2 | - | 14 | TRBJ2-3 | TRBV5-4 | CASSGTSGTDTQYF | TGTGCCAGCAGCGGCACTAGCGGCACAGATACGCAGTATTTT
- | - | 14 | TRBJ1-2 | TRBV12-1 | CASSPGPPGHGYTF | TGTGCCAGCAGCCCCGGGCCCCCAGGCCATGGCTACACCTTC
- | - | 15 | TRBJ2-6 | TRBV30 | CASGVWDSGANVLTF | TGTGCCTCGGGGGTGTGGGACTCTGGGGCCAACGTCCTGACTTTC
TRBD1 | - | 16 | TRBJ2-3 | TRBV30 | CAWRAYGTGGTDTQYF | TGTGCCTGGAGGGCGTATGGGACAGGGGGCACAGATACGCAGTATTTT
TRBD2 | - | 15 | TRBJ2-7 | TRBV15 | CATSPTAGGSDEQYF | TGTGCCACCAGCCCTACCGCGGGGGGCTCGGACGAGCAGTACTTC
- | - | 15 | TRBJ1-5 | TRBV30 | CAWNRRGGSNQPQHF | TGTGCCTGGAACCGGCGTGGGGGGAGCAATCAGCCCCAGCATTTT
TRBD1 | few | 17 | TRBJ1-5 | TRBV19 | CASSRGTGSESNQPQHF | TGTGCCAGTAGTAGGGGGACAGGGTCGGAAAGCAATCAGCCCCAGCATTTT
- | - | 15 | TRBJ1-5 | TRBV19 | CASHQHSYSNQPQHF | TGTGCCAGCCATCAGCACAGTTATAGCAATCAGCCCCAGCATTTT
TRBD2 | - | 14 | TRBJ2-7 | TRBV7-2 | CASSLTSGSYEQYF | TGTGCCAGCAGCTTAACTAGCGGTTCCTACGAGCAGTACTTC
- | - | 17 | TRBJ1-5 | TRBV11-2 | CASSVVGAGAGNQPQHF | TGTGCCAGCAGCGTAGTTGGGGCAGGGGCCGGCAATCAGCCCCAGCATTTT